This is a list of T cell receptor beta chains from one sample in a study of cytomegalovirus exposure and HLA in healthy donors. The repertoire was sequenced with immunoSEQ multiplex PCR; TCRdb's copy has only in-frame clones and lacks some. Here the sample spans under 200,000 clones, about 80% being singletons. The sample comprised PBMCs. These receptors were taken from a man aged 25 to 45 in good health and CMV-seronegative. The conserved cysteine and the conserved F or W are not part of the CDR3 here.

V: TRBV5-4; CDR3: ASSPGGGLSYEQY
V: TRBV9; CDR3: ASSGEIPDTQY
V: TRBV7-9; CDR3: ASSPRETQY
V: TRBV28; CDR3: ASNSFTGELF
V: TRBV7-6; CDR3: ASSLPGGESGEKLF
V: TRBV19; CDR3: ASSLGDSPVVAF
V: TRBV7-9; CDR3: SSTSGQGQQY
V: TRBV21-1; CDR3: ASSKADKSSTDTQY
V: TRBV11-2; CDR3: ASSLYGISPLH
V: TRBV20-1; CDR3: SATLGSYAF